These T cell receptor beta chains were read from a single sample in a study of blood T cell repertoires in COVID-19. Using immunoSEQ multiplex PCR, the repertoire was profiled, and TCRdb retains in-frame clones only, with some absent. The table includes 100,000 to 150,000 clones, 65% to 85% detected once. The sequenced sample consisted of peripheral blood. The receptors shown here come from a man under 40 with COVID-19, enrolled during active disease. Both conserved end residues are part of each CDR3. The D gene is left open where the match is weak. Not every row has a clone size; where given, it reads once, few, many or a size class.

clone size: .; J gene: TRBJ2-3; V gene: TRBV30; D gene: .; CDR3 DNA: TGTGCCTGGAGTGGATCGGGGAGCACAGATACGCAGTATTTT; CDR3 protein: CAWSGSGSTDTQYF
clone size: .; J gene: TRBJ1-6; V gene: TRBV10-3; D gene: .; CDR3 DNA: TGTGCCACCAAGCAGGGGCGGGTTGATAATTCACCCCTCCACTTT; CDR3 protein: CATKQGRVDNSPLHF
clone size: .; J gene: TRBJ2-7; V gene: TRBV30; D gene: .; CDR3 DNA: TGTGCCTGGAGTGTCCGGCGGAGTATAGGGCAGTACTTC; CDR3 protein: CAWSVRRSIGQYF
clone size: .; J gene: TRBJ2-1; V gene: TRBV5-4; D gene: .; CDR3 DNA: TGTGCCAGCAGCGCGATACAGGGTTACAATGAGCAGTTCTTC; CDR3 protein: CASSAIQGYNEQFF
clone size: .; J gene: TRBJ2-5; V gene: TRBV5-4; D gene: TRBD2; CDR3 DNA: TGTGCCAGCAGCATGACTAGCGGACAAGAGACCCAGTACTTC; CDR3 protein: CASSMTSGQETQYF
clone size: .; J gene: TRBJ2-1; V gene: TRBV7-9; D gene: .; CDR3 DNA: TGTGCCAGCAGCTCCGACTTGACTGAGCAGTTCTTC; CDR3 protein: CASSSDLTEQFF
clone size: .; J gene: TRBJ1-1; V gene: TRBV30; D gene: .; CDR3 DNA: TGTGCCTGGAGGACAGGTCGGATCACTGAAGCTTTCTTT; CDR3 protein: CAWRTGRITEAFF
clone size: once; J gene: TRBJ1-6; V gene: TRBV5-1; D gene: .; CDR3 DNA: TGCGCCAGCAGCTTGGGCGACAGGAATTCACCCCTCCACTTT; CDR3 protein: CASSLGDRNSPLHF
clone size: .; J gene: TRBJ2-5; V gene: TRBV3-1/TRBV3-2; D gene: TRBD2; CDR3 DNA: TGTGCCAGCAGCCGCGGGGGGCAAGAGACCCAGTACTTC; CDR3 protein: CASSRGGQETQYF
clone size: .; J gene: TRBJ2-7; V gene: TRBV7-9; D gene: .; CDR3 DNA: TGTGCCAGCAAGGGAGAGGAGCAGTACTTC; CDR3 protein: CASKGEEQYF
clone size: .; J gene: TRBJ2-3; V gene: TRBV6-5; D gene: TRBD2; CDR3 DNA: TGTGCCAGCAGACTCGGGGGGGAACCAGATACGCAGTATTTT; CDR3 protein: CASRLGGEPDTQYF
clone size: .; J gene: TRBJ2-7; V gene: TRBV12-3/TRBV12-4; D gene: .; CDR3 DNA: TGTGCCAGCAGGGGACTAGGGGGCGGCGAGCAGTACTTC; CDR3 protein: CASRGLGGGEQYF
clone size: .; J gene: TRBJ1-1; V gene: TRBV30; D gene: .; CDR3 DNA: TGTGCCTGGAGTCGCGGCGTAACGGTTGAAGCTTTCTTT; CDR3 protein: CAWSRGVTVEAFF
clone size: .; J gene: TRBJ2-7; V gene: TRBV9; D gene: TRBD2; CDR3 DNA: TGTGCCAGCAGCGTTGGACTAGCGGGAAACGAGCAGTACTTC; CDR3 protein: CASSVGLAGNEQYF
clone size: .; J gene: TRBJ2-2; V gene: TRBV7-9; D gene: .; CDR3 DNA: TGTGCCAGCAGCTTAAATAGGGGTTCCGGGGAGCTGTTTTTT; CDR3 protein: CASSLNRGSGELFF
clone size: .; J gene: TRBJ2-7; V gene: TRBV4-1; D gene: TRBD2; CDR3 DNA: TGCGCCAGCAGCCAACGGGACAGCACTAGCGGGGAGGGTTACGAGCAGTACTTC; CDR3 protein: CASSQRDSTSGEGYEQYF
clone size: .; J gene: TRBJ2-3; V gene: TRBV27; D gene: .; CDR3 DNA: TGTGCCAGCAGTTTATCGTGGCGGCCGGGCACAGATACGCAGTATTTT; CDR3 protein: CASSLSWRPGTDTQYF
clone size: .; J gene: TRBJ1-5; V gene: TRBV6-6; D gene: .; CDR3 DNA: TGTGCCGCCTCAACTGGGGGCCAGCCCCAGCATTTT; CDR3 protein: CAASTGGQPQHF
clone size: .; J gene: TRBJ1-1; V gene: TRBV5-1; D gene: .; CDR3 DNA: TGCGCCAGCAGCTTCGGGGAGGGGGAAGCTTTCTTT; CDR3 protein: CASSFGEGEAFF
clone size: .; J gene: TRBJ1-4; V gene: TRBV27; D gene: TRBD1; CDR3 DNA: TGTGCCAGCAGTACCCGGGACAGGGGGCGGATAGGTGAAAAACTGTTTTTT; CDR3 protein: CASSTRDRGRIGEKLFF
clone size: .; J gene: TRBJ1-4; V gene: TRBV5-4; D gene: TRBD1; CDR3 DNA: TGTGCCAGCAGCTTTACAGGGGTAACTAATGAAAAACTGTTTTTT; CDR3 protein: CASSFTGVTNEKLFF
clone size: .; J gene: TRBJ2-2; V gene: TRBV3-1/TRBV3-2; D gene: TRBD2; CDR3 DNA: TGTGCCAGCAGCCATCATAGACTAGCGGGGGGGCCCGGGGAGCTGTTTTTT; CDR3 protein: CASSHHRLAGGPGELFF
clone size: .; J gene: TRBJ1-1; V gene: TRBV3-1/TRBV3-2; D gene: TRBD1; CDR3 DNA: TGTGCCAGCAGCGCCCGACAGGGAAGAGATGAAGCTTTCTTT; CDR3 protein: CASSARQGRDEAFF
clone size: .; J gene: TRBJ2-2; V gene: TRBV5-1; D gene: .; CDR3 DNA: TGCGCCAGCAGCTTTGGGACAACGAACACCGGGGAGCTGTTTTTT; CDR3 protein: CASSFGTTNTGELFF
clone size: .; J gene: TRBJ1-2; V gene: TRBV4-1; D gene: .; CDR3 DNA: TGCGCCAGCAGCCAAGATGAACAGTACTATGGCTACACCTTC; CDR3 protein: CASSQDEQYYGYTF
clone size: many; J gene: TRBJ2-2; V gene: TRBV4-1; D gene: TRBD1; CDR3 DNA: TGCGCCAGCAGTCGACAGGGGGTCAGGGAGCTGTTTTTT; CDR3 protein: CASSRQGVRELFF
clone size: .; J gene: TRBJ1-2; V gene: TRBV25-1; D gene: TRBD1; CDR3 DNA: TGTGCCAGCAGGGGGACAGGGCTCGACTATGGCTACACCTTC; CDR3 protein: CASRGTGLDYGYTF
clone size: .; J gene: TRBJ1-1; V gene: TRBV11-3; D gene: TRBD1; CDR3 DNA: TGTGCCAGCAGCCGACCCTTCAGGGGGCTCACTGAAGCTTTCTTT; CDR3 protein: CASSRPFRGLTEAFF
clone size: .; J gene: TRBJ2-1; V gene: TRBV28; D gene: TRBD1; CDR3 DNA: TGTGCCAGCAGCCGGGACAGGGAAGATGAGCAGTTCTTC; CDR3 protein: CASSRDREDEQFF
clone size: .; J gene: TRBJ2-7; V gene: TRBV28; D gene: .; CDR3 DNA: TGTGCCAGCAGACTGACGACTAGCGAGCAGTACTTC; CDR3 protein: CASRLTTSEQYF
clone size: .; J gene: TRBJ1-3; V gene: TRBV7-9; D gene: .; CDR3 DNA: TGTGCCAGCAGCCCCGGGTCGCGAGACCTCTCTGGAAACACCATATATTTT; CDR3 protein: CASSPGSRDLSGNTIYF
clone size: .; J gene: TRBJ2-7; V gene: TRBV19; D gene: TRBD1; CDR3 DNA: TGTGCCAGTAGTATAGGGGGACAGGGTACCAACCTGTACGAGCAGTACTTC; CDR3 protein: CASSIGGQGTNLYEQYF
clone size: once; J gene: TRBJ1-6; V gene: TRBV7-9; D gene: TRBD1; CDR3 DNA: TGTGCCAGCAGCTTTACCGGGACAGGGAATTCACCCCTCCACTTT; CDR3 protein: CASSFTGTGNSPLHF
clone size: .; J gene: TRBJ2-2; V gene: TRBV7-2; D gene: .; CDR3 DNA: TGTGCCAGCAGCTTAGAGAGTAAGATTGCCGGGGAGCTGTTTTTT; CDR3 protein: CASSLESKIAGELFF
clone size: .; J gene: TRBJ2-2; V gene: TRBV30; D gene: .; CDR3 DNA: TGTGCCTGGAGAGGGGCAGGGCAAACCGGGGAGCTGTTTTTT; CDR3 protein: CAWRGAGQTGELFF
clone size: .; J gene: TRBJ2-5; V gene: TRBV13; D gene: TRBD2; CDR3 DNA: TGTGCCAGCAGTTCCCTGACTAGCGGGGGGGTCGAGACCCAGTACTTC; CDR3 protein: CASSSLTSGGVETQYF
clone size: few; J gene: TRBJ1-1; V gene: TRBV19; D gene: TRBD1; CDR3 DNA: TGTGCCAGTAGTATTGGATCGGTGACAGGGTTGGGCACTGAAGCTTTCTTT; CDR3 protein: CASSIGSVTGLGTEAFF
clone size: .; J gene: TRBJ1-4; V gene: TRBV6-5; D gene: TRBD1; CDR3 DNA: TGTGCCAGCAGCTCCTACAGGGGGACTAATGAAAAACTGTTTTTT; CDR3 protein: CASSSYRGTNEKLFF
clone size: few; J gene: TRBJ1-4; V gene: TRBV5-6; D gene: TRBD1; CDR3 DNA: TGTGCCAGCAGCTTGGCCCGGACAGGGGACGGGGAAGAAAAACTGTTTTTT; CDR3 protein: CASSLARTGDGEEKLFF
clone size: .; J gene: TRBJ2-7; V gene: TRBV7-2; D gene: .; CDR3 DNA: TGTGCCAGCAGCTCTCTCAGACAGAATGGCGAGCAGTACTTC; CDR3 protein: CASSSLRQNGEQYF
clone size: .; J gene: TRBJ2-7; V gene: TRBV28; D gene: TRBD2; CDR3 DNA: TGTGCCAGCAGGGGACTACCAAACTACGAGCAGTACTTC; CDR3 protein: CASRGLPNYEQYF
clone size: .; J gene: TRBJ2-3; V gene: TRBV30; D gene: .; CDR3 DNA: TGTGCCTGGAGTCGTAGAATCAGCACAGATACGCAGTATTTT; CDR3 protein: CAWSRRISTDTQYF
clone size: .; J gene: TRBJ2-7; V gene: TRBV5-1; D gene: TRBD1; CDR3 DNA: TGCGCCAGCAGCTTGGAAGGTTGGGACAGATCCTACGAGCAGTACTTC; CDR3 protein: CASSLEGWDRSYEQYF